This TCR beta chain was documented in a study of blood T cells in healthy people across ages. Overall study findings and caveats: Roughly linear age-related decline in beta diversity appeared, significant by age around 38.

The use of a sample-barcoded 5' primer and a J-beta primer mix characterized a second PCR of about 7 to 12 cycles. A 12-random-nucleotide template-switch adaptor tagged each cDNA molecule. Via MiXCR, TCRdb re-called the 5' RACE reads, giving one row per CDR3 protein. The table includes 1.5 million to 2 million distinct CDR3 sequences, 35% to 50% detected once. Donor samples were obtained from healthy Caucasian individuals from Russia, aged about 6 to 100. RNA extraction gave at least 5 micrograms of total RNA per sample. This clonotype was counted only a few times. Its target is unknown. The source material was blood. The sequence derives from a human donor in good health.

Written as DNA, the CDR3 is TGTGCCACTTCCCGGAGGACCCAGTACTTC. It encodes CATSRRTQYF. V and J are TRBV28 and TRBJ2-5; no firm D call. V was pared by 10 bases and J by 7 bases, with 10 bases between. In germline, CDR1 is MDHEN, CDR2 SYDVKM. The CDR3 extends over 10 amino acids.